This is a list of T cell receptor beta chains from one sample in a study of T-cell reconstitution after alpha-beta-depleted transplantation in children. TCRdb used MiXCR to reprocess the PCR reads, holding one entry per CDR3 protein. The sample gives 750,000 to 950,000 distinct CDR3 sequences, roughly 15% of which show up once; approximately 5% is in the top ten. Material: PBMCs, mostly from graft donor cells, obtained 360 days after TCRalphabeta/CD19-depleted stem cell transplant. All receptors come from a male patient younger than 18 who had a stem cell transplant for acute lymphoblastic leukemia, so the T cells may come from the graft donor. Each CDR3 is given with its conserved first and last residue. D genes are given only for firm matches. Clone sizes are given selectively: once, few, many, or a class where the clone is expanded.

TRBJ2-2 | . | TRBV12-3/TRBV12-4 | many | CASSFSTVRSGELFF | TGTGCCAGCAGTTTCAGCACGGTCAGATCCGGGGAGCTGTTTTTT
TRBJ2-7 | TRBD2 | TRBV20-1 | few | CSAPPGLAGGWEQYF | TGCAGTGCGCCTCCCGGACTAGCGGGAGGGTGGGAGCAGTACTTC
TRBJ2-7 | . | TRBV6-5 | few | CASAGPSYEQYF | TGTGCCAGCGCAGGACCCTCCTACGAGCAGTACTTC
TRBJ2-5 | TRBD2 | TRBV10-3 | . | CAISEWLAGETQYF | TGTGCCATCAGTGAGTGGCTAGCGGGGGAGACCCAGTACTTC
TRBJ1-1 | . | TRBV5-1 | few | CASSLAHSGVWSGTEAFF | TGCGCCAGCAGCTTGGCCCACTCAGGGGTTTGGTCAGGGACTGAAGCTTTCTTT
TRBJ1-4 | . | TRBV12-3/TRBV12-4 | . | CASRKTGGGRELFF | TGTGCCAGCAGAAAGACAGGAGGTGGTAGAGAACTGTTTTTT
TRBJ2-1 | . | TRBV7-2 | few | CASSVRIHPPYNEQFF | TGTGCCAGCAGCGTTAGGATTCATCCCCCCTACAATGAGCAGTTCTTC
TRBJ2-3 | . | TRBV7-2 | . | CASRSWTSVGTDTQYF | TGTGCCAGCAGATCGTGGACCAGCGTGGGCACAGATACGCAGTATTTT
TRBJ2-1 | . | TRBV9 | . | CASSVAGIPFYNEQFF | TGTGCCAGCAGCGTAGCCGGGATCCCGTTCTACAATGAGCAGTTCTTC
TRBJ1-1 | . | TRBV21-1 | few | CASAPIPLRGGTEAFF | TGTGCCAGCGCGCCGATACCTCTGAGGGGCGGCACTGAAGCTTTCTTT
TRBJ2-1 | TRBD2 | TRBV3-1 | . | CASSQGRRLAGNNEQFF | TGTGCCAGCAGCCAAGGACGGAGGCTAGCGGGCAACAATGAGCAGTTCTTC
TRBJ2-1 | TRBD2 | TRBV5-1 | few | CASSLSSGASRYEQFF | TGCGCCAGCAGCTTGTCCAGCGGGGCCTCGCGGTATGAGCAGTTCTTC
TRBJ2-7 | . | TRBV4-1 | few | CASSQEIPSYEQYF | TGCGCCAGCAGCCAAGAGATCCCGTCCTACGAGCAGTACTTC
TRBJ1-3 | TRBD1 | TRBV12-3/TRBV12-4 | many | CASSGTGENTIYF | TGTGCCAGCAGCGGGACAGGGGAGAACACCATATATTTT
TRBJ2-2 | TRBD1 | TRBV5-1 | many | CASSLVPGTGYAGELFF | TGCGCCAGCAGCTTAGTACCCGGGACAGGGTATGCCGGGGAGCTGTTTTTT
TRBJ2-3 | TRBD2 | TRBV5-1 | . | CASSSYRGVGTDTQYF | TGCGCCAGCAGCTCTTATCGGGGGGTCGGCACAGATACGCAGTATTTT
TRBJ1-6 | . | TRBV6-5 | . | CASSYYLGESSYNSPLHF | TGTGCCAGCAGTTACTATCTAGGGGAGAGCTCCTATAATTCACCCCTCCACTTT
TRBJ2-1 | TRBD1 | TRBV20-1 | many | CSADHRGNEQFF | TGCAGTGCGGACCACAGGGGGAATGAGCAGTTCTTC
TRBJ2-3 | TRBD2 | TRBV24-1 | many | CATSDSPPTSRADTQYF | TGTGCCACCAGTGATTCCCCGCCGACTAGCAGGGCAGATACGCAGTATTTT
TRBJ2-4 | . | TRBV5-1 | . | CASSFMGGLAKNIQYF | TGCGCCAGCAGCTTTATGGGGGGACTAGCCAAAAACATTCAGTACTTC
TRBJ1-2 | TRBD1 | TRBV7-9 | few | CASSKAPGQGNYGYTF | TGTGCCAGCAGCAAGGCTCCGGGACAGGGGAACTATGGCTACACCTTC
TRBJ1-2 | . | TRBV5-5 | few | CASSLEFGMSVHGYTF | TGTGCCAGCAGCTTGGAATTTGGGATGAGTGTCCATGGCTACACCTTC
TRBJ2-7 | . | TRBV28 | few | CASSFHTGDEQYF | TGTGCCAGCAGTTTCCACACGGGCGACGAGCAGTACTTC
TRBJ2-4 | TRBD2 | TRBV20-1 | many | CSARAGTSAKNIQYF | TGCAGTGCCCGGGCGGGGACTAGCGCTAAAAACATTCAGTACTTC
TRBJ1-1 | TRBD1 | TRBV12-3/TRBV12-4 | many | CASSHPRDRGGGAFF | TGTGCCAGCAGTCATCCGAGGGACAGGGGTGGTGGAGCTTTCTTT
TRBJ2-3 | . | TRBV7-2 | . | CASSLRGLPPTDTQYF | TGTGCCAGCAGCTTACGGGGACTCCCCCCCACAGATACGCAGTATTTT
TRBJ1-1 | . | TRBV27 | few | CASSFWGAEAFF | TGTGCCAGCAGTTTCTGGGGCGCTGAAGCTTTCTTT